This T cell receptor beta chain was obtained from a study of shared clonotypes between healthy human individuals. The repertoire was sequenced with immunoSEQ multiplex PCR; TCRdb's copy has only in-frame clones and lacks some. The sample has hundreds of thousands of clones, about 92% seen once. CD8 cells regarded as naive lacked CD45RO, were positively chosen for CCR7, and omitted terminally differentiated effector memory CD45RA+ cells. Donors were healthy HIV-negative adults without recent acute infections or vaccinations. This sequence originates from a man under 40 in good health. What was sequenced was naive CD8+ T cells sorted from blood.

The CDR3 here is CASSFAGTGAQVRNEQYF. The CDR3 nucleotides are TGTGCCAGCAGTTTCGCCGGGACAGGGGCGCAGGTTCGGAACGAGCAGTACTTC. V gene TRBV27 combines with J gene TRBJ2-7, with 10 bases lining up with TRBD1. Germline loops: CDR1 MNHEY, CDR2 SMNVEV (reference sequence). The J segment lost 5 bases and the V segment lost 3 bases, leaving 16 bases of the junction unmatched. The CDR3 runs 18 residues.